What follows is one T cell receptor beta chain and its context. Its antigen is still unknown. The sample belongs to a study of blood T cells in healthy people across ages. Study findings and constraints: Roughly linear age-related decline in beta diversity appeared, significant by age around 38.

The second PCR ran roughly 7 to 12 cycles with a sample-barcoded 5' primer and J-beta primers. TCRdb re-derived calls from the 5' RACE reads in MiXCR, one entry per CDR3 protein. The table shows around 780,000 distinct CDR3 sequences, with around three fifths occurring only once. CDR3 length: 14 amino acids. Germline CDR1 SGHVS, CDR2 FNYEAQ. V lost 6 bases and J lost 0, with 12 bases in between. The source material was blood. This chain uses TRBV7-6 with TRBJ2-7; D not resolved. The receptor comes from a middle-aged man in good health. The CDR3 DNA reads as TGTGCCAGCAGTCCGAGCCCAGACTCCTACGAGCAGTACTTC. This encodes CASSPSPDSYEQYF.